This T cell receptor (beta chain) was captured by sequencing in a study of T cell responses to AZD1222 COVID-19 vaccine. Germline CDR1 DFQATT, CDR2 SNEGSKA (reference sequence). The CDR3 is made up of 14 amino acids. V dropped 3 bases and J dropped 5; count of bases not matched to a gene: 6. Profiled with immunoSEQ multiplex PCR; TCRdb holds only in-frame clones, not every one. The sample has approximately 100,000 clones; about 89% are singletons. The TCR originated in an adult in good health. This chain joins TRBV20-1 and TRBJ1-1, with 10 bases matching TRBD1. The sample here was peripheral blood, taken on day 0 of AZD1222 vaccination. CDR3 loop: CSASRQGAVTEAFF. The CDR3 DNA reads TGCAGTGCTAGTCGACAGGGGGCTGTTACTGAAGCTTTCTTT.